This T cell receptor (beta chain) was obtained from a study of blood T cell repertoires in COVID-19. Background on the study: Researchers got acute and convalescent COVID-19 samples from the United States, Italy and Spain.

Trimming took 2 bases from V and 7 from J, leaving 11 bases between them. CDR3 size: 13 residues. Per germline, CDR1 MNHEY and CDR2 SMNVEV (reference sequence). TCRdb's table, derived via immunoSEQ multiplex PCR, lists solely in-frame clones and lacks some. Among 300,000 to 350,000 clones listed, 85% to 90% were seen once. The gene calls are TRBV27 and TRBJ1-2; weak D call: TRBD1 (5 bases). The receptor comes from a woman aged 18-30 years with acute COVID-19. Sequencing was carried out using PBMCs or T cells enriched from blood (not recorded which). In DNA form, the CDR3 reads TGTGCCAGCAGTTTAGGGGGGTCCAGTGGCTACACCTTC. Protein: CASSLGGSSGYTF.